Each of the 22 T cell receptor beta chains below was sequenced from the same sample in a study of blood T cell repertoires in COVID-19. The data were produced by immunoSEQ multiplex PCR, yet TCRdb's version contains in-frame clones alone and is incomplete. This sample has tens of thousands of clones, with about nine tenths found just once. Sequenced sample: peripheral blood. These receptors were taken from a woman older than 75 with acute or convalescent COVID-19.

This chain joins TRBV3-1 (or the pseudogene TRBV3-2) and TRBJ2-2; TRBD1 is a possible D gene (6 bases). V was trimmed by 4 bases and J by 0 bases, leaving 12 bases between them. In germline, CDR1 is LGHDT, CDR2 YNNKEL (reference sequence). The CDR3 consists of 16 residues. CDR3 region: CASSPTTGSNTGELFF. The CDR3 nucleotides read TGTGCCAGCAGCCCAACGACAGGATCGAACACCGGGGAGCTGTTTTTT.

The chain uses TRBV11-2 and TRBJ2-4; 7 positions agree with TRBD2. The V and J ends lost 5 bases and 0 bases, in that order; junction bases with no gene match: 7. The CDR3 is made up of 16 amino acids. CDR1 SGHAT and CDR2 FQNNGV come from the germline V gene. The CDR3 DNA follows: TGTGCCAGCAGCCCCGCGGGAGAACTAGCCAAAAACATTCAGTACTTC. It specifies CASSPAGELAKNIQYF.

V and J are TRBV4-2 and TRBJ2-7; TRBD2 matches at 8 bases. V shed 3 bases and J 3 bases; nucleotides not matched to a gene: 7. The CDR3 covers 15 residues. Germline loops: CDR1 LGHNA, CDR2 YNFKEQ. The CDR3: CASSQASGSHYEQYF. The DNA for the CDR3 is TGTGCCAGCAGCCAGGCTAGCGGGTCCCACTACGAGCAGTACTTC.

The genes are TRBV4-3 and TRBJ2-2; 10 bases fit TRBD2. The CDR3 loop spans 17 amino acids. V dropped 3 bases and J dropped 4; count of bases not matched to a gene: 8. Germline-derived CDR1 and CDR2 are LGHNA and YSLEER. The CDR3 spells CASSQDPSGGLTGELFF. CDR3 DNA: TGCGCCAGCAGCCAGGACCCTAGCGGGGGCCTCACCGGGGAGCTGTTTTTT.

This chain joins TRBV2 and TRBJ1-5; 7 bases map to TRBD1. After removal of 6 bases from V and 0 bases from J, the junction contained 14 bases not matched to a gene. Germline CDR1 is SNHLY and CDR2 is FYNNEI. The CDR3 loop spans 18 amino acids. The CDR3 region has the DNA TGTGCCAGCAGCCGGGACAGCCTAGCTGAATATAGCAATCAGCCCCAGCATTTT. Protein sequence: CASSRDSLAEYSNQPQHF.

V gene TRBV5-6 combines with J gene TRBJ1-6; maybe TRBD1 (6 bases). V was clipped by 2 bases and J by 9 bases, with 9 bases between them. Germline CDR1 SGHDT, CDR2 YYEEEE. The CDR3 is 13 amino acids. CDR3 amino acids: CASSFWGPSPLHF. The DNA of the CDR3 is TGTGCCAGCAGCTTCTGGGGGCCTTCACCCCTCCACTTT.

The CDR3 here is CASSAQEDYGYTF. The CDR3 DNA reads TGTGCCAGCAGTGCCCAGGAAGACTATGGCTACACCTTC. This chain uses TRBV2 with TRBJ1-2; D is unclear. The CDR3 runs to 13 residues. CDR1 is SNHLY and CDR2 is FYNNEI in the germline V gene. The V and J ends lost 4 bases and 3 bases respectively, with 9 bases between them.

The chain carries TRBV6-4 and TRBJ2-3; 8 bases line up with TRBD2. The CDR3 contains 15 residues. In germline, CDR1 is MRHNA, CDR2 SNTAGT. V lost 3 bases and J lost 3; bases outside the gene matches: 5. The CDR3 here is CASSETSVQTDTQYF. CDR3 bases: TGTGCCAGCAGTGAGACTAGCGTCCAGACAGATACGCAGTATTTT.

The chain couples TRBV7-9 to TRBJ1-2, with D tentatively TRBD1 (5 bases). The CDR3 contains 16 residues. Per the germline V gene, CDR1 is SEHNR and CDR2 is FQNEAQ (reference sequence). Trimming cost V 1 base and J 3 bases, with 15 bases left between them. CDR3 sequence: CASSLGEGRVDYGYTF. The CDR3 DNA is TGTGCCAGCAGCTTAGGGGAGGGACGGGTGGACTATGGCTACACCTTC.

The chain uses TRBV7-9 and TRBJ1-1; 8 bases are shared with TRBD1. The CDR3 consists of 16 residues. Germline values: CDR1 SEHNR, CDR2 FQNEAQ (reference sequence). Trimming removed 5 bases from V and 4 bases from J; junction bases left unmatched: 12. CDR3 amino acids: CASSPDRTGTSTEAFF. The CDR3 DNA follows: TGTGCCAGCAGCCCAGACCGGACAGGGACGAGCACTGAAGCTTTCTTT. The whole variable domain, filled in from reference TRBV7-9 and TRBJ1-1, reads DTGVSQNPRHKITKRGQNVTFRCDPISEHNRLYWYRQTLGQGPEFLTYFQNEAQLEKSRLLSDRFSAERPKGSFSTLEIQRTEQGDSAMYLCASSPDRTGTSTEAFFGQGTRLTVV.

The CDR3 nucleotides are TGCAGTGCTAGTCCCGGAGACAGGGGGGCGCTACATACGCAGTATTTT. It codes for CSASPGDRGALHTQYF. The chain couples TRBV20-1 to TRBJ2-3; 9 bases agree with TRBD1. V gave up 3 bases and J gave up 7 bases; unmatched junction bases: 14. Germline V gene lookup returns CDR1 DFQATT and CDR2 SNEGSKA (reference sequence). The CDR3 totals 16 residues.

The chain links TRBV6-5 to TRBJ2-7; 10 nucleotides match TRBD2. In germline, CDR1 is MNHEY, CDR2 SVGAGI. J was trimmed by 4 bases and V by 2 bases; bases with no gene match: 8. The CDR3 runs to 16 residues. The CDR3 coding sequence is TGTGCCAGCAGTTACAGAACTAGCGGGATTCTGTACGAGCAGTACTTC. Translating gives CASSYRTSGILYEQYF.

The V gene is TRBV30, the J gene TRBJ2-7; D possibly corresponds to TRBD2 (7 bases). The germline gives CDR1 GTSNPN, CDR2 SVGIG (reference sequence). V was clipped by 5 bases and J by 8 bases, with 10 bases between them. This CDR3 has 10 amino acids. As DNA, the CDR3 is TGTGCCTGGGGGGGGGACAAGCAGTACTTC. It is translated as CAWGGDKQYF.

The table lists this clone with a count of one. V and J are TRBV30 and TRBJ2-6; no reliable D call. The CDR3 is 18 amino acids. V was cut by 2 bases and J by 1 base, with 18 bases left in between. Germline V gene data show CDR1 as GTSNPN and CDR2 as SVGIG (reference sequence). The CDR3, as DNA: TGTGCCTGGAGTAAGCCCCATCTACTCGGGTCTGGGGCCAACGTCCTGACTTTC. Residues: CAWSKPHLLGSGANVLTF.

J is TRBJ2-6 and V is TRBV19; 9 bases line up with TRBD1. Germline V gene sequence: CDR1 LNHDA, CDR2 SQIVND (reference sequence). This CDR3 region has 14 residues. After removal of 5 bases from V and 12 bases from J, the junction contained 8 bases not matched to a gene. The CDR3 DNA reads as TGTGCCAGTAGTTCTCGGGACAGGGTTAGCGTCCTGACTTTC. It translates to CASSSRDRVSVLTF.

The chain employs TRBV2 and TRBJ2-7; no clear D gene. The V gene's germline CDR1 is SNHLY and CDR2 FYNNEI. Trimming pared 4 bases from V and 3 bases from J, leaving 13 bases between. This CDR3 is 14 amino acids long. Here the CDR3 reads CASSVTPYYYEQYF. CDR3 nucleotides: TGTGCCAGCAGTGTCACTCCATACTACTACGAGCAGTACTTC.

This clone was seen a few times. The chain has TRBV15 and TRBJ1-4, with a possible D match to TRBD1 (5 bases). The germline gives CDR1 LNHNV, CDR2 YYDKDF (reference sequence). This CDR3 is 15 amino acids long. The V end lost 1 base, the J end lost 8 bases, and 14 bases lay between the germline ends. This CDR3 reads CATSRAGQGQEKLFF. CDR3 nucleotides: TGTGCCACCAGCAGAGCAGGGCAGGGCCAAGAAAAACTGTTTTTT.

V usage is TRBV7-3 and J usage is TRBJ2-7; TRBD2 matches 9 bases. J lost 4 bases, V lost 2 bases, and 0 bases had no gene match. This CDR3 has 13 residues. From germline, CDR1 is SGHTA and CDR2 FQGTGA. The CDR3 region is CASSLAGGYEQYF. The CDR3 DNA is TGTGCCAGCAGCTTAGCGGGAGGGTACGAGCAGTACTTC.

This clone occurred once. V and J are TRBV7-8 and TRBJ2-5; 8 bases are shared with TRBD2. The germline V gene encodes CDR1 SGHVS and CDR2 FQNEAQ. The CDR3 loop spans 17 amino acids. V shed 6 bases and J 2 bases; nucleotides not matched to a gene: 14. This CDR3 is CASRPFSAGAMQETQYF. For the CDR3, the DNA is TGTGCCAGCAGACCCTTCTCAGCGGGGGCGATGCAAGAGACCCAGTACTTC.

J is TRBJ2-2 and V is TRBV6-5; maybe TRBD2 (5 bases). The CDR3 is 14 amino acids. Germline-derived CDR1 and CDR2 are MNHEY and SVGAGI. The V end lost 6 bases, the J end lost 4 bases, and 12 bases lay between the germline ends. The CDR3 DNA reads TGTGCCAGCAGAATCGGACTGAGCACCGGGGAGCTGTTTTTT. Amino acids: CASRIGLSTGELFF.

On this clone itself: Other DNA sequences in the sample encode the same CDR3. The CDR3 protein is CASSVGQGGEKLFF. Written as DNA, the CDR3 is TGTGCCAGCAGCGTAGGACAGGGAGGTGAAAAACTGTTTTTT. The rearrangement links TRBV9 to TRBJ1-4, with 7 nucleotides matching TRBD1. J gave up 7 bases and V 0 bases, and 3 bases lay outside the gene matches. From germline, CDR1 is SGDLS and CDR2 YYNGEE. This CDR3 has 14 amino acids.

The chain joins TRBV19 to TRBJ2-2, with TRBD2 matching 10 bases. The length of the CDR3 is 17 residues. Germline V gives CDR1 LNHDA, CDR2 SQIVND (reference sequence). V lost 3 bases to trimming and J lost 7 bases; unmatched junction nucleotides: 11. The CDR3 protein is CASSIGLAGVGVGELFF. CDR3 DNA sequence: TGTGCCAGTAGTATCGGGCTAGCGGGAGTAGGCGTCGGGGAGCTGTTTTTT.